This entry lists 10 T cell receptor beta chains sequenced from one sample in a study of long-term antiretroviral therapy in people with HIV. The assay used was immunoSEQ (version v3.0), run at survey level. TCRdb keeps only in-frame clones here, not all; method: immunoSEQ multiplex PCR. The sample contains over 30,000 clones, 75% to 90% of which appear only once. The material sequenced was unsorted PBMCs, taken 1 year after starting antiretroviral therapy. These receptors came from a man aged 18 to 29 with HIV.

The chain is built from TRBV4-1 and TRBJ1-1; possible D gene TRBD1, 6 bases. The germline gives CDR1 MGHRA, CDR2 YSYEKL. This CDR3 region has 14 residues. V was cut by 1 base and J by 1 base, with 7 bases left in between. Here the CDR3 DNA reads TGCGCCAGCAGCCAAGTACAGGGGAACACTGAAGCTTTCTTT. It specifies CASSQVQGNTEAFF.

V and J are TRBV7-3 and TRBJ1-1; 7 bases align to TRBD1. Germline V gene data show CDR1 as SGHTA and CDR2 as FQGTGA. The CDR3 totals 15 residues. The junction had 3 bases not matched to a gene; V was cut back by 1 base and J by 1 base. The CDR3 here is CASSLIAGGNTEAFF. The CDR3 DNA sequence: TGTGCCAGCAGCTTAATCGCAGGGGGGAACACTGAAGCTTTCTTT.

This clone was detected only a few times. This sequence joins TRBV2 and TRBJ1-1, with D maybe TRBD1 (5 bases). Deletions cut 5 bases from V and 1 base from J, with 8 bases between. This CDR3 has 13 residues. Germline CDR1 reads SNHLY; CDR2 reads FYNNEI. The CDR3 reads CASSKTENTEAFF. Here the CDR3 DNA reads TGTGCCAGCAGTAAGACAGAGAACACTGAAGCTTTCTTT.

This clone was seen only a few times. V is TRBV5-1 and J is TRBJ1-5; TRBD1 might be the D (6 bases). The CDR3 length is 14 residues. Germline assignment: CDR1 SGHRS and CDR2 YFSETQ. Trimming took off 4 bases at V and 5 bases at J, with 13 bases between the two ends. CDR3 amino acids: CASSPTGGDQPQHF. CDR3 nucleotides: TGCGCCAGCAGCCCGACAGGAGGAGATCAGCCCCAGCATTTT.

This clone has more than one count but fewer than ten. The chain recombines TRBV7-6 with TRBJ2-3, with unresolved D. V shed 5 bases and J shed 6 bases, with 21 bases lying between them. The CDR3 has 16 residues. Germline V CDR1 and CDR2: SGHVS, FNYEAQ. The DNA of the CDR3 is TGTGCCAGCAGCCCCCTTGGAGCTAACTCCCGGGATACGCAGTATTTT. Encoded protein: CASSPLGANSRDTQYF.

The chain couples TRBV5-1 to TRBJ1-4, with 9 positions matching TRBD1. The CDR3 runs to 13 residues. Germline CDR1 and CDR2: SGHRS and YFSETQ. Trimming took 2 bases from V and 8 from J; bases not matched to a gene: 1. The CDR3 loop reads CASSFGTGEKLFF. DNA for the CDR3: TGCGCCAGCAGCTTCGGGACAGGGGAAAAACTGTTTTTT. The full variable domain, its missing parts supplied by reference TRBV5-1 and TRBJ1-4, is KAGVTQTPRYLIKTRGQQVTLSCSPISGHRSVSWYQQTPGQGLQFLFEYFSETQRNKGNFPGRFSGRQFSNSRSEMNVSTLELGDSALYLCASSFGTGEKLFFGSGTQLSVL.

This chain uses TRBV5-4 with TRBJ2-1; 8 bases map to TRBD1. There are 15 residues in the CDR3. Germline values: CDR1 SGHNT, CDR2 YYREEE (reference sequence). The J segment lost 3 bases and the V segment lost 0 bases, leaving 2 bases of the junction unmatched. CDR3 residues: CASSLGTGFYNEQFF. The CDR3 nucleotides are TGTGCCAGCAGCTTGGGGACAGGGTTCTACAATGAGCAGTTCTTC.

This rearrangement joins TRBV6-4 to TRBJ2-1; 7 bases map to TRBD2. The CDR3 consists of 15 residues. Losses at the gene ends were 6 bases for V and 1 base for J; bases not matched to a gene: 6. Germline assignment: CDR1 MRHNA and CDR2 SNTAGT. The CDR3: CASSAAGLSYNEQFF. The CDR3 coding sequence is TGTGCCAGCAGCGCAGCGGGACTGTCCTACAATGAGCAGTTCTTC.

This chain links TRBV19 with TRBJ2-3, with D hard to call. The V end lost 2 bases, the J end lost 0 bases, and 6 bases lay between the germline ends. The CDR3 is 14 residues long. Germline lookup yields CDR1 LNHDA and CDR2 SQIVND (reference sequence). CDR3 region: CASSITRSTDTQYF. The CDR3 coding sequence is TGTGCCAGTAGTATAACACGGAGCACAGATACGCAGTATTTT.

The chain combines TRBV7-2 with TRBJ1-2; D uncertain. Trimming removed 5 bases at V and 5 bases at J, with 15 bases between. Looked up from germline, CDR1 is SGHTA and CDR2 is FQGNSA. This CDR3 is built from 14 residues. CDR3 coding DNA: TGTGCCAGCAGCCCCAGGACCGTTGCTTATGGCTACACCTTC. It encodes CASSPRTVAYGYTF.